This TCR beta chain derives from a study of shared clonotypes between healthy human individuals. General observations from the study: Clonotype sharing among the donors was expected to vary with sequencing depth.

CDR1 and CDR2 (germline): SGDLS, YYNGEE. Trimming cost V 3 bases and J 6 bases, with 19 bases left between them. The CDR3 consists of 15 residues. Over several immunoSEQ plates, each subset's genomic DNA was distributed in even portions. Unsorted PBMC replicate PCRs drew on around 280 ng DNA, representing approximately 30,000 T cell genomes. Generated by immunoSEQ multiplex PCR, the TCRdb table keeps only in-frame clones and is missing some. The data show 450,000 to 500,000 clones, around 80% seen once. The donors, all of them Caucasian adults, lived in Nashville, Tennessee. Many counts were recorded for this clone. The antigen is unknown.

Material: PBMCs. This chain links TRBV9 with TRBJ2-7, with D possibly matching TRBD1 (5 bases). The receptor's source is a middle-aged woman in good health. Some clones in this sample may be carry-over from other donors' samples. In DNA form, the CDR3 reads TGTGCCAGCAGCGCACAATTCGACAGTAACGGCGAGCAGTACTTC. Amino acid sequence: CASSAQFDSNGEQYF.